The 25 T cell receptor beta chains reported below all come from one sample, sequenced in a study of blood T cell repertoires in COVID-19. The assay was immunoSEQ multiplex PCR, and TCRdb's table has in-frame clones only and misses some. The sample records approximately 100,000 clones, around 78% being singletons. Sequencing was carried out using peripheral blood. These receptors all stem from an elderly man with COVID-19, enrolled during active disease.

This clone was detected only once. This rearrangement joins TRBV28 to TRBJ2-7; D is undetermined. This CDR3 contains 15 residues. Germline V CDR1 and CDR2: MDHEN, SYDVKM. V dropped 6 bases and J dropped 6 bases, with 21 bases sitting between them. The CDR3 DNA reads as TGTGCCAGCAGCCCGGGTAATAAGCTAAACCGCGAGCAGTACTTC. Its translation is CASSPGNKLNREQYF.

The genes are TRBV6-5 and TRBJ2-3; 8 bases are a match to TRBD1. Trimming at V came to 2 bases and at J to 6 bases, leaving 7 bases not matched to a gene. Germline V CDR1 and CDR2: MNHEY, SVGAGI. The CDR3 length is 15 residues. The CDR3 DNA sequence: TGTGCCAGCAGTTACGGCGGGACAGGAAGGGATACGCAGTATTTT. It yields the protein CASSYGGTGRDTQYF.

The chain links TRBV10-3 to TRBJ2-1; 9 bases agree with TRBD2. Germline CDR1 is ENHRY and CDR2 is SYGVKD. CDR3 length: 14 residues. Trimming took 10 bases from V and 9 from J; bases not matched to a gene: 13. DNA for the CDR3: TGTGCCACCTATAGCGGGAGATCCGAAGGTGAGCAGTTCTTC. Its protein is CATYSGRSEGEQFF.

The chain is built from TRBV6-1 and TRBJ2-1; possible D gene TRBD1, 6 bases. Trimming shortened V by 3 bases and J by 4 bases, and 16 bases separated the two germline ends. This CDR3 region has 16 residues. Germline V gene lookup returns CDR1 MNHNS and CDR2 SASEGT. Here the CDR3 reads CASSDPNRVSYNEQFF. The CDR3 coding sequence is TGTGCCAGCAGTGACCCGAACAGGGTTTCATACAATGAGCAGTTCTTC.

This clone appeared a few times. This chain connects TRBV4-3 to TRBJ1-2, with 9 bases lining up with TRBD1. Germline assignment: CDR1 LGHNA and CDR2 YSLEER. V was clipped by 1 base and J by 2 bases; unmatched bases: 5. This CDR3 contains 16 residues. The CDR3 loop is CASSQATGGPNYGYTF. Here the CDR3 DNA reads TGCGCCAGCAGCCAAGCCACAGGGGGCCCAAACTATGGCTACACCTTC.

This clone was seen once. The chain carries TRBV12-3 or TRBV12-4 and TRBJ2-7, with D possibly TRBD2 on 7 matching bases. The germline V and J ends were trimmed by 3 bases and 6 bases, with 12 bases remaining between them. The CDR3 totals 13 residues. CDR3 region: CASSFAGGREQYF. For the CDR3, the DNA is TGTGCCAGCAGTTTCGCCGGGGGGCGCGAGCAGTACTTC.

The rearrangement joins TRBV3-1 (or the pseudogene TRBV3-2) to TRBJ2-1, with TRBD1 as a possible D gene (5 bases). Looked up from germline, CDR1 is LGHDT and CDR2 is YNNKEL (reference sequence). The CDR3 is made up of 17 amino acids. Between the trimmed V and J ends, which lost 3 bases and 1 base, there was a span of 16 bases. The CDR3 sequence: CASSHPVQGPSYNEQFF. CDR3 nucleotide sequence: TGTGCCAGCAGCCATCCCGTCCAGGGCCCGTCCTACAATGAGCAGTTCTTC.

This rearrangement joins TRBV6-5 to TRBJ1-3; D call uncertain. The CDR3 runs 15 residues. The ends were cut back, 6 bases at V and 0 bases at J, with 12 bases in the middle. CDR1 MNHEY and CDR2 SVGAGI come from the germline V gene. DNA of the CDR3: TGTGCCAGCAGGGCTGGGCATAGCTCTGGAAACACCATATATTTT. It yields the protein CASRAGHSSGNTIYF.

The chain couples TRBV13 to TRBJ2-2; D not certain. V dropped 5 bases and J dropped 4 bases, with 8 bases sitting between them. CDR3 size: 13 residues. The germline V gene has CDR1 PRHDT and CDR2 FYEKMQ (reference sequence). CDR3 residues: CASSPLTTGELFF. DNA for the CDR3: TGTGCCAGCAGCCCCCTAACCACCGGGGAGCTGTTTTTT. Full variable domain (rest looked up from reference TRBV13 and TRBJ2-2): AAGVIQSPRHLIKEKRETATLKCYPIPRHDTVYWYQQGPGQDPQFLISFYEKMQSDKGSIPDRFSAQQFSDYHSELNMSSLELGDSALYFCASSPLTTGELFFGEGSRLTVL.

The V and J genes are TRBV18 and TRBJ1-5, with D unclear. CDR1 KGHSH and CDR2 LQKENI come from the germline V gene. The CDR3 covers 17 residues. Trimming shortened V by 2 bases and J by 2 bases, and 16 bases separated the two germline ends. The CDR3 bases are TGTGCCAGCTCACCAAGAGGGATAAACATCGGCAATCAGCCCCAGCATTTT. It encodes CASSPRGINIGNQPQHF. Full variable domain (remainder filled in from reference TRBV18 and TRBJ1-5): NAGVMQNPRHLVRRRGQEARLRCSPMKGHSHVYWYRQLPEEGLKFMVYLQKENIIDESGMPKERFSAEFPKEGPSILRIQQVVRGDSAAYFCASSPRGINIGNQPQHFGDGTRLSIL.

The CDR3: CASSLGRAGTGNTIYF. CDR3 coding DNA: TGCGCCAGCAGCCTGGGACGGGCGGGCACTGGAAACACCATATATTTT. This chain connects TRBV5-1 to TRBJ1-3; tentatively, D is TRBD1 (5 bases). V was pared by 4 bases and J by 2 bases, with 16 bases between. CDR1 is SGHRS, CDR2 YFSETQ, per germline. The CDR3 has 16 amino acids.

This chain connects TRBV2 to TRBJ1-2; D ambiguous. Germline V gene lookup returns CDR1 SNHLY and CDR2 FYNNEI. Trimming removed 8 bases from V and 4 bases from J, with 14 bases in between. The CDR3 is 13 residues long. CDR3 protein: CASVREKGYGYTF. The CDR3 DNA reads as TGTGCCAGCGTTAGGGAGAAGGGCTATGGCTACACCTTC. The variable domain in full, with the rest retrieved from reference TRBV2 and TRBJ1-2, is EPEVTQTPSHQVTQMGQEVILRCVPISNHLYFYWYRQILGQKVEFLVSFYNNEISEKSEIFDDQFSVERPDGSNFTLKIRSTKLEDSAMYFCASVREKGYGYTFGSGTRLTVV.

This clone occurred a few times. V gene TRBV9 combines with J gene TRBJ2-3, with 9 nucleotides matching TRBD2. Germline V lookup: CDR1 SGDLS, CDR2 YYNGEE. This CDR3 region has 12 residues. The J segment lost 3 bases and the V segment lost 10 bases, leaving 3 bases of the junction unmatched. CDR3 sequence reads: CARGGGTDTQYF. DNA for the CDR3: TGTGCCCGCGGGGGGGGGACAGATACGCAGTATTTT.

This clone showed up just a few times. The V gene is TRBV12-3 or TRBV12-4, the J gene TRBJ1-6; D unclear. The CDR3 contains 13 residues. Trimming cost V 3 bases and J 7 bases, with 7 bases left between them. The CDR3: CASSFAGNSPLHF. The CDR3 region has the DNA TGTGCCAGCAGTTTCGCGGGAAATTCACCCCTCCACTTT.

This chain joins TRBV19 and TRBJ1-2; 10 nucleotides agree with TRBD1. Per the germline V gene, CDR1 is LNHDA and CDR2 is SQIVND (reference sequence). Unmatched junction bases numbered 20, after V lost 9 bases and J lost 4 bases. The CDR3 has 18 residues. CDR3 sequence reads: CASKDRGGQGIRSYGYTF. Written as DNA, the CDR3 is TGTGCCAGCAAGGATCGGGGGGGACAGGGGATAAGGAGCTATGGCTACACCTTC.

There are a few counts of this clone. The genes are TRBV28 and TRBJ2-7, with D possibly being TRBD1 (5 bases). The CDR3 is 14 residues long. Trimming removed 2 bases from V and 4 bases from J, with 12 bases in between. Germline V gene data show CDR1 as MDHEN and CDR2 as SYDVKM. The CDR3 region is CASSLGADSYEQYF. The CDR3, as DNA: TGTGCCAGCAGTTTAGGGGCTGACAGTTACGAGCAGTACTTC. Complete variable domain (other parts from reference TRBV28 and TRBJ2-7): DVKVTQSSRYLVKRTGEKVFLECVQDMDHENMFWYRQDPGLGLRLIYFSYDVKMKEKGDIPEGYSVSREKKERFSLILESASTNQTSMYLCASSLGADSYEQYFGPGTRLTVT.

This chain connects TRBV13 to TRBJ1-6; possibly TRBD1 for D (5 bases). The V end was cut by 5 bases, the J end by 14 bases, with 19 bases between. CDR1 is PRHDT, CDR2 FYEKMQ, per germline (reference sequence). This CDR3 spans 14 amino acids. The CDR3 DNA is TGTGCCAGCAGCCAGGGCCCCGATCTATTCACCCTCCACTTT. Encoded protein: CASSQGPDLFTLHF. The complete variable domain, with remaining parts taken from reference TRBV13 and TRBJ1-6, reads AAGVIQSPRHLIKEKRETATLKCYPIPRHDTVYWYQQGPGQDPQFLISFYEKMQSDKGSIPDRFSAQQFSDYHSELNMSSLELGDSALYFCASSQGPDLFTLHFGNGTRLTVT.

V usage is TRBV5-5 and J usage is TRBJ1-5; D perhaps matches TRBD1 (5 bases). V dropped 0 bases and J dropped 3 bases, with 10 bases sitting between them. From germline, CDR1 is SGHKS and CDR2 YYEKEE (reference sequence). This CDR3 has 15 amino acids. CDR3: CASSLEGGVNQPQHF. The CDR3 coding sequence is TGTGCCAGCAGCTTGGAGGGAGGGGTCAATCAGCCCCAGCATTTT.

The chain uses TRBV2 and TRBJ2-7; no firm D call. CDR3 length: 12 amino acids. Germline V gene data show CDR1 as SNHLY and CDR2 as FYNNEI. With 4 bases removed from V and 5 bases from J, the gap between germline ends came to 9 bases. The CDR3 is CASSASRDEQYF. In DNA, the CDR3 is TGTGCCAGCAGTGCCAGCCGGGACGAGCAGTACTTC.

The CDR3 DNA reads as TGTGCCAGCACTAGCGGGAGTAGCAATGAGCAGTTCTTC. The encoded protein is CASTSGSSNEQFF. The gene calls are TRBV6-5 and TRBJ2-1; the match to TRBD2 covers 10 bases. CDR3 size: 13 residues. Trimming at V came to 7 bases and at J to 6 bases, leaving 3 bases not matched to a gene. Germline CDR1 is MNHEY and CDR2 is SVGAGI.

The J gene is TRBJ1-5, the V gene TRBV6-1; D perhaps matches TRBD1 (6 bases). The V end lost 3 bases, the J end lost 3 bases, and 18 bases lay between the germline ends. CDR1 and CDR2 from the germline V gene are MNHNS and SASEGT. This CDR3 has 17 amino acids. DNA of the CDR3: TGTGCCAGCAGTGATATGGTCGGAACAGGGAACAATCAGCCCCAGCATTTT. Translating gives CASSDMVGTGNNQPQHF.

The chain employs TRBV18 and TRBJ1-2, with 7 nucleotides matching TRBD1. The CDR3 is made up of 14 amino acids. The trim removed 3 bases at V and 4 bases at J, leaving 5 bases unmatched. The germline V gene encodes CDR1 KGHSH and CDR2 LQKENI. Here the CDR3 DNA reads TGTGCCAGCTCACCCGGACAGGACAGCTATGGCTACACCTTC. It codes for CASSPGQDSYGYTF.

The chain joins TRBV12-3 or TRBV12-4 to TRBJ1-1; D might be TRBD1 (5 bases). With 6 bases removed from V and 6 bases from J, the gap between germline ends came to 14 bases. CDR3 length: 13 amino acids. CDR3 protein: CASRPRRGAEAFF. CDR3 coding DNA: TGTGCCAGCAGACCAAGGCGGGGGGCTGAAGCTTTCTTT.

The V gene is TRBV2, the J gene TRBJ1-5; a weak D match, TRBD1 (5 bases). This CDR3 is 15 amino acids long. Germline V lookup: CDR1 SNHLY, CDR2 FYNNEI. Trimming cost V 3 bases and J 3 bases, with 12 bases left between them. CDR3 protein: CASSESGRDNQPQHF. CDR3 nucleotide sequence: TGTGCCAGCAGTGAGTCGGGCAGGGACAATCAGCCCCAGCATTTT.

V is TRBV9 and J is TRBJ2-1; 13 positions agree with TRBD2. V dropped 4 bases and J dropped 0; count of bases not matched to a gene: 7. The CDR3 has 18 amino acids. Germline V gene lookup returns CDR1 SGDLS and CDR2 YYNGEE. CDR3 amino acids: CASSPGLAGLGSYNEQFF. The CDR3 bases are TGTGCCAGCAGCCCGGGACTAGCGGGATTGGGCTCCTACAATGAGCAGTTCTTC.